This T cell receptor (beta chain) was recovered during a study of blood T cell repertoires in COVID-19. Produced via immunoSEQ multiplex PCR; TCRdb's table is partial and in-frame only. The table lists about 150,000 clones, about 89% of them singletons. V gave up 4 bases and J gave up 3 bases, with 17 bases separating them. The CDR3 totals 16 residues. From germline, CDR1 is SGHNT and CDR2 YYREEE (reference sequence). The V call is TRBV5-4, the J call TRBJ2-1; D might be TRBD1 (5 bases). The sample taken for sequencing was peripheral blood. This clonotype was sampled from a man older than 75 with acute or convalescent COVID-19. The CDR3 coding sequence is TGTGCCAGCAGCAAACAGGAGCCTCGGATCTACAATGAGCAGTTCTTC. This encodes CASSKQEPRIYNEQFF.